A selection of T cell receptor beta chains follows, all from one sample in a study of blood T cell repertoires in COVID-19. TCRdb keeps only in-frame clones here, not all; method: immunoSEQ multiplex PCR. Of tens of thousands of clones listed, around 90% are singletons. The sequencing input was peripheral blood. These receptors were collected from a human donor in a cohort sampled during active COVID-19. Each CDR3 is given with its conserved first and last residue. A D gene is named only where the DNA matches it firmly. Where a row states a size, it is once, few, many or the class of an expanded clone; other rows omit it.

len | j_gene | d_gene | v_gene | abundance | CDR3nt | CDR3aa
14 | TRBJ1-4 | - | TRBV7-9 | few | TGTGCCAGCAGCTTGGGGGCTGAAAATGAAAAACTGTTTTTT | CASSLGAENEKLFF
15 | TRBJ2-7 | TRBD2 | TRBV7-6 | - | TGTGCCAGCAGCTTAGTTACTAGCGGACGTGGTGAGCAGTACTTC | CASSLVTSGRGEQYF
16 | TRBJ2-1 | - | TRBV5-4 | - | TGTGCCAGCAGCTTGGCCGGCGGAAGCTCCTACAATGAGCAGTTCTTC | CASSLAGGSSYNEQFF
15 | TRBJ2-3 | TRBD1 | TRBV3-1/TRBV3-2 | - | TGTGCCAGCAGCCAGACAGGGGTAGGCACAGATACGCAGTATTTT | CASSQTGVGTDTQYF
16 | TRBJ1-1 | - | TRBV6-1 | - | TGTGCCAGCAGTGAATTGCGCGCAGGGTCGAACACTGAAGCTTTCTTT | CASSELRAGSNTEAFF
15 | TRBJ2-2 | - | TRBV28 | - | TGTGCCAGCAGTTTATACGCCAGGGTGGCCGGGGAGCTGTTTTTT | CASSLYARVAGELFF
15 | TRBJ2-7 | TRBD1 | TRBV15 | - | TGTGCCACCAGCAGAGTAGAGACAGGGGACTACGAGCAGTACTTC | CATSRVETGDYEQYF
13 | TRBJ1-5 | - | TRBV30 | few | TGTGCCTGGAGTGGTCATGACAGGCAGCCCCAGCATTTT | CAWSGHDRQPQHF
15 | TRBJ1-4 | TRBD1 | TRBV3-1/TRBV3-2 | - | TGTGCCAGCAGCCTTAGGGGGCCAGAGAATGAAAAACTGTTTTTT | CASSLRGPENEKLFF
15 | TRBJ2-7 | TRBD2 | TRBV2 | - | TGTGCCAGCAGTGATTTCACTAGCGGGAGCTACGAGCAGTACTTC | CASSDFTSGSYEQYF
14 | TRBJ2-7 | - | TRBV3-1/TRBV3-2 | - | TGTGCCAGCAGCCCCGGAGCAGCCCCCTCTGAGCAGTACTTC | CASSPGAAPSEQYF
13 | TRBJ2-2 | - | TRBV10-3 | few | TGTGCCATCGGCAGCCTAGAGGCCGGGGAGCTGTTTTTT | CAIGSLEAGELFF
15 | TRBJ2-3 | - | TRBV6-5 | - | TGTGCCAGCAGTTACTCGGAGACCTCCACAGATACGCAGTATTTT | CASSYSETSTDTQYF
15 | TRBJ2-4 | TRBD1 | TRBV6-5 | - | TGTGCCAGCAATCGACAGGGGGTTGCCAAAAACATTCAGTACTTC | CASNRQGVAKNIQYF
16 | TRBJ2-1 | TRBD2 | TRBV5-1 | - | TGCGCCAGCAGCTTGGGATCTAGCGGGGGGTACAATGAGCAGTTCTTC | CASSLGSSGGYNEQFF
11 | TRBJ2-7 | TRBD1 | TRBV20-1 | - | TGCAGTGCAGACAGGGGTTACGAGCAGTACTTC | CSADRGYEQYF
14 | TRBJ2-1 | - | TRBV29-1 | once | TGCAGCGTTGGAGGCGGGCTAAGCTACAATGAGCAGTTCTTC | CSVGGGLSYNEQFF
16 | TRBJ2-2 | TRBD2 | TRBV19 | - | TGTGCCAGTAGTATGAGGGCGGGGGCGAACACCGGGGAGCTGTTTTTT | CASSMRAGANTGELFF
17 | TRBJ1-1 | - | TRBV9 | - | TGTGCCAGCAGCGTAGTTTCAGGGGCCGGAATGAACACTGAAGCTTTCTTT | CASSVVSGAGMNTEAFF
15 | TRBJ2-4 | TRBD1 | TRBV3-1/TRBV3-2 | - | TGTGCCAGCAGCCAAGCGACAGGGACCAAAAACATTCAGTACTTC | CASSQATGTKNIQYF
14 | TRBJ2-1 | - | TRBV7-2 | - | TGTGCCAGCAGCTTGGGACTTGGGAACAATGAGCAGTTCTTC | CASSLGLGNNEQFF
12 | TRBJ2-7 | - | TRBV6-5 | - | TGTGCCAGCAAAGGACAGTCCTACGAGCAGTACTTC | CASKGQSYEQYF
16 | TRBJ2-5 | TRBD2 | TRBV5-1 | - | TGCGCCAGCAGCCGTACTAGCGGGAGGGCCCAAGAGACCCAGTACTTC | CASSRTSGRAQETQYF
16 | TRBJ1-6 | TRBD1 | TRBV5-5 | - | TGTGCCAGCAGCTTGACAGGGGGCGCCTATAATTCACCCCTCCACTTT | CASSLTGGAYNSPLHF
15 | TRBJ2-1 | TRBD2 | TRBV27 | - | TGTGCCAGCAGTTTCGGGGGGAGCTCCTACAATGAGCAGTTCTTC | CASSFGGSSYNEQFF
15 | TRBJ1-5 | TRBD1 | TRBV7-9 | - | TGTGCCAGCAGCCTAGGACAGGCCCACAATCAGCCCCAGCATTTT | CASSLGQAHNQPQHF
16 | TRBJ1-2 | - | TRBV4-1 | - | TGCGCCAGCAGCCAGTGGGGGGAGGGGGGAAACTATGGCTACACCTTC | CASSQWGEGGNYGYTF
15 | TRBJ1-2 | TRBD1 | TRBV5-8 | few | TGTGCCAGCAGCACACCGGGACAGGGTTCCTATGGCTACACCTTC | CASSTPGQGSYGYTF
16 | TRBJ2-3 | - | TRBV4-2 | - | TGTGCCAGCAGCCAGGGGGACTCCACTCCAACAGATACGCAGTATTTT | CASSQGDSTPTDTQYF
13 | TRBJ1-5 | TRBD1 | TRBV19 | - | TGTGCCAGTAGCGGACAGGGAAGACAGCCCCAGCATTTT | CASSGQGRQPQHF
18 | TRBJ2-1 | TRBD2 | TRBV7-4 | few | TGTGCCAGCAGCCAGAAAACTAGCGGGGAATATCCCAACAATGAGCAGTTCTTC | CASSQKTSGEYPNNEQFF
15 | TRBJ1-1 | - | TRBV6-6 | - | TGTGCCAGCAGATCAACCGGGACACCGAACACTGAAGCTTTCTTT | CASRSTGTPNTEAFF
16 | TRBJ2-5 | - | TRBV18 | - | TGTGCCAGCTCAACACGCGAGGGGGGGAAAGAGGAGACCCAGTACTTC | CASSTREGGKEETQYF
13 | TRBJ1-5 | - | TRBV7-8 | - | TGTGCCAGCAGCTTGACAGTTAGCCAGCCCCAGCATTTT | CASSLTVSQPQHF
15 | TRBJ2-1 | - | TRBV18 | - | TGTGCCAGCTCACCAGATCTAGTTTCCTACAATGAGCAGTTCTTC | CASSPDLVSYNEQFF
15 | TRBJ2-3 | - | TRBV7-9 | - | TGTGCCAGCAGCTTGCTAGGGGTGGGCTCAGATACGCAGTATTTT | CASSLLGVGSDTQYF
15 | TRBJ2-2 | TRBD1 | TRBV30 | - | TGTGCCTGGAGCCGGACCGGGACAGGGGCCGGGGAGCTGTTTTTT | CAWSRTGTGAGELFF
13 | TRBJ2-5 | - | TRBV19 | - | TGTGCCAGTAGTACGCGCCACCAAGAGACCCAGTACTTC | CASSTRHQETQYF
13 | TRBJ1-2 | TRBD1 | TRBV12-3/TRBV12-4 | - | TGTGCCAGCAGTATCGACAGGGATTATGGCTACACCTTC | CASSIDRDYGYTF
13 | TRBJ1-1 | - | TRBV29-1 | - | TGCAGCGTTGACAGGCGGGGGGACACTGAAGCTTTCTTT | CSVDRRGDTEAFF
15 | TRBJ1-2 | - | TRBV5-1 | - | TGCGCCAGCAGCTTGCAGGGTAGGGATGTCTATGGCTACACCTTC | CASSLQGRDVYGYTF
15 | TRBJ2-1 | - | TRBV6-5 | - | TGTGCCAGCAGTTCTGCAGGAGGGTTATTCAATGAGCAGTTCTTC | CASSSAGGLFNEQFF
13 | TRBJ2-1 | TRBD1 | TRBV4-1 | once | TGCGCCAGCAGCCAAGGGGACAGACTTGAGCAGTTCTTC | CASSQGDRLEQFF
15 | TRBJ2-1 | TRBD2 | TRBV2 | - | TGTGCCAGCAGAATACTAGCGGGGGTGTACAATGAGCAGTTCTTC | CASRILAGVYNEQFF
15 | TRBJ1-6 | TRBD1 | TRBV9 | - | TGTGCCAGCAGCGTCTCAGGACAGGGAAATTCACCCCTCCACTTT | CASSVSGQGNSPLHF
15 | TRBJ1-6 | - | TRBV2 | - | TGTGCCAGCAGTTCCGTAGGACAGCATAATTCACCCCTCCACTTT | CASSSVGQHNSPLHF
12 | TRBJ2-7 | - | TRBV29-1 | - | TGCAGCGTCACCGGACAGAGCTACGAGCAGTACTTC | CSVTGQSYEQYF
14 | TRBJ1-6 | - | TRBV29-1 | - | TGCAGCGTCACTTTCGGGAGGGTCGGTTCACCCCTCCACTTT | CSVTFGRVGSPLHF
15 | TRBJ1-5 | - | TRBV30 | once | TGTGCCTGGAGTGGAGCGTGGGTTAGCAATCAGCCCCAGCATTTT | CAWSGAWVSNQPQHF